This is a list of T cell receptor beta chains from one sample in a study of shared clonotypes between healthy human individuals. The repertoire was sequenced with immunoSEQ multiplex PCR; TCRdb's copy has only in-frame clones and lacks some. The repertoire holds roughly 1.4 million clones, with approximately 98.5% as singletons. Sequences were obtained from naive CD4+ T cells sorted from blood. The source is a man under 40 in good health. Each CDR3 is given with its conserved first and last residue. Fields, in order: D gene, clone size, J gene, V gene, CDR3 protein. D genes are given only for firm matches. The size field is filled for only some rows; it gives once, few, many or a size class.

. | . | TRBJ1-3 | TRBV30 | CAWSAGLGSGNTIYF
. | . | TRBJ2-7 | TRBV5-1 | CASSLGDWTYEQYF
. | . | TRBJ1-5 | TRBV7-2 | CASSLEQGISNQPQHF
. | . | TRBJ2-1 | TRBV5-1 | CASSYTNAGPRYNEQFF
TRBD2 | . | TRBJ2-7 | TRBV6-1 | CASSEFGASGGYEQYF
. | . | TRBJ2-7 | TRBV28 | CASSLSSRSYEQYF
. | . | TRBJ1-1 | TRBV6-1 | CASSENTGHTEAFF
. | . | TRBJ2-1 | TRBV29-1 | CSVRLGEQFF
. | . | TRBJ2-7 | TRBV28 | CASSQPLGPNEQYF
TRBD1 | . | TRBJ1-1 | TRBV29-1 | CSARDSEAFF
. | few | TRBJ1-5 | TRBV6-6 | CASSYEQQPQHF
. | once | TRBJ2-2 | TRBV6-5 | CASSYIPTNTGELFF
TRBD2 | . | TRBJ2-7 | TRBV19 | CASSGLAGKLEQYF
. | . | TRBJ2-6 | TRBV28 | CASSLSLIDPNSGANVLTF
TRBD2 | once | TRBJ2-5 | TRBV29-1 | CSVHAGGETQYF
. | . | TRBJ2-7 | TRBV27 | CASSSIWNYATEQYF
. | . | TRBJ1-5 | TRBV5-1 | CASSVDHRNQPQHF
. | . | TRBJ2-6 | TRBV5-1 | CASRDPSGANVLTF
. | . | TRBJ2-7 | TRBV7-3 | CASSHSYEQYF
. | . | TRBJ1-2 | TRBV4-1 | CASSQGWTVNYGYTF
TRBD2 | . | TRBJ2-2 | TRBV5-1 | CASSRSTLAGGPNTGELFF
. | . | TRBJ2-4 | TRBV5-1 | CASSLDRLAKNIQYF
. | . | TRBJ2-1 | TRBV18 | CASSPLGGSNEQFF
TRBD1 | . | TRBJ1-3 | TRBV7-2 | CASSPDRAKFTGAGNTIYF
TRBD1 | . | TRBJ2-2 | TRBV11-2 | CASSLGDRALGELFF
TRBD2 | . | TRBJ2-1 | TRBV5-1 | CASSSPLLATFNNEQFF
. | . | TRBJ2-5 | TRBV5-5 | CASSWGEGPQYF
. | . | TRBJ2-7 | TRBV28 | CASSFSGTPFEQYF
. | . | TRBJ2-1 | TRBV10-3 | CATEGQNNEQFF
TRBD1 | . | TRBJ2-3 | TRBV11-3 | CASSLQGETTDTQYF
. | . | TRBJ1-3 | TRBV19 | CASIPPRENTIYF
. | . | TRBJ2-1 | TRBV7-8 | CASSLLFRPSSYNEQFF
TRBD1 | . | TRBJ2-2 | TRBV18 | CASSRLPGQGWTGELFF
TRBD1 | . | TRBJ1-5 | TRBV10-2 | CASSDGTGLSVGQPQHF
. | . | TRBJ1-3 | TRBV7-9 | CASSNRGANSGNTIYF
. | . | TRBJ2-7 | TRBV27 | CASSRVGRRVGWYF
TRBD2 | . | TRBJ2-7 | TRBV5-1 | CASSSLALDEQYF
TRBD1 | . | TRBJ2-7 | TRBV6-5 | CATSIEQGVTYEQYF
. | . | TRBJ2-2 | TRBV7-2 | CASSLIDTRNTGELFF
. | . | TRBJ1-2 | TRBV19 | CASRGLGTTNYGYTF
. | . | TRBJ2-6 | TRBV9 | CASGAFGANVLTF
. | . | TRBJ1-1 | TRBV6-5 | CASSYGGALKNTEAFF
. | . | TRBJ2-7 | TRBV18 | CASSPTGFYEQYF
TRBD1 | . | TRBJ2-3 | TRBV6-4 | CASSDPGKGTGGDTQYF
TRBD2 | . | TRBJ2-1 | TRBV23-1 | CASSQSPRGRERKFF
TRBD2 | . | TRBJ2-1 | TRBV11-2 | CASSSPLGREIYNEQFF
. | . | TRBJ2-3 | TRBV11-2 | CASTRDLRVTDTQYF
. | . | TRBJ1-1 | TRBV6-5 | CASSYDSSRTEAFF
. | . | TRBJ1-1 | TRBV29-1 | CSVGDITEAFF
. | . | TRBJ1-4 | TRBV4-3 | CASSQAGSGKLFF
. | . | TRBJ2-3 | TRBV11-3 | CASSPDSPDTQYF
. | . | TRBJ2-2 | TRBV11-2 | CASSLARVHTGELFF
. | . | TRBJ2-7 | TRBV28 | CASTQGVFSYEQYF
TRBD2 | . | TRBJ2-7 | TRBV7-6 | CASSLGPSGIGNYEQYF
. | . | TRBJ1-5 | TRBV5-4 | CASSSWDSNQPQHF
. | . | TRBJ2-1 | TRBV9 | CASSVMGAPGNEQFF
TRBD1 | . | TRBJ2-7 | TRBV5-4 | CASSSKQGSNEQYF
. | . | TRBJ2-5 | TRBV7-9 | CASSLVGGSGALGRETQYF
. | . | TRBJ1-2 | TRBV11-2 | CASSTAGSNYGYTF
TRBD2 | . | TRBJ2-1 | TRBV30 | CAWSNRPRGGLAWNEQFF